Here is one T cell receptor (beta chain) with its context. No antigen is known for it. No base qualities exist here, and no much larger clone lies one base off it. Measured from the cysteine to the phenylalanine, the CDR3 is 11 residues long. Just CDR3 DNA is preserved here, 33 bases in frame from base 1. Based on the germline V gene, the CDR1 and CDR2 sequences are SQVTM and ANQGSEA. Trimming takes 5 bases from V and 4 bases from J, and the germline ends sit 8 bases apart. The cohort consisted of hundreds of healthy bone marrow donors. At the time of sampling, all cohort members were nominally healthy, though unrecorded immune exposures were likely present. The donor tested CMV seropositive, placing the donor among the 289 seropositive members of the cohort. A peripheral blood sample was collected from each donor, and TCR beta sequencing was performed on peripheral blood mononuclear cells. Genomic DNA extraction from the blood cell samples was performed with the Qiagen DNeasy Blood Extraction Kit.

This record comes from a study of cytomegalovirus exposure and HLA in healthy donors (dated by TCRdb to 2016 to 2017). Background on the whole study: An earlier analysis of approximately 600 of the donors reported 250 to 300 Gb of sequence data and 100 million to 140 million unique TCR beta sequences from 190 million or so T cells. An early release covering approximately 600 HLA-typed donors comprised about 310 gigabases of sequencing data and about 90 million unique TCR sequences. To study patterns of TCR occurrence, a later analysis re-analyzed previously published TCR beta repertoires from 650 to 750 donors and added high-resolution HLA genotyping. Using immunosequencing, the study profiled T cell repertoires from 666 subjects and related those repertoires to cytomegalovirus serostatus. Alongside the repertoire data, information on donor age, sex, ethnicity and CMV serostatus was compiled. A separate validation cohort of roughly 130 different subjects was used in addition to the roughly 700-subject first cohort. HLA typing covered class I and class II loci at four-digit resolution. Rather than using new phenotypic data, the later analysis identified candidate immune exposures from TCR beta sequences and from how often those sequences occurred across donors. On average, around 240,000 unique TCR beta nucleotide sequences were sequenced per donor among 350 to 400 genotyped donors of the cohort, with roughly 20% of those sequences being non-productive. Genome-wide SNP genotypes for about 65% of the 666 donors were used in a later genetic analysis, which treated that subset as a discovery cohort. Among the roughly 380 genotyped donors, 75% to 90% belonged to the genetic ancestry cluster associated with self-reported Caucasian donors. The study aimed to test whether cataloging public T cell receptors could reveal signatures of past pathogen exposure. A handful of DR-DQ haplotypes were handled as single units for association and clustering because linkage in the cohort was strong. An earlier analysis of some 500 of the donors applied high-throughput TCR beta sequencing to assess whether each TCR beta V gene segment acted as functional or pseudogenic. The study combined high-throughput TCR immunosequencing, statistical association of individual TCRs with disease status, and machine learning to predict cytomegalovirus infection status. The number of donors typed differed by locus, with about 629-630 for A, B, C, DRB1 and DQB1, 522 for DQA1, 600 to 610 for DPA1, and around 430 for DPB1. All discovery cohort repertoires had been generated on a single sequencing platform. Beyond this particular receptor, the publication reports: In an earlier analysis of over 550 of the donors, most TCR beta V segments were observed in productive rearrangements about 90% or about 30% of the time, broadly matching IMGT annotations. Assigning TCR associations to individual alleles was difficult when HLA alleles, especially DR and DQ, strongly co-occurred. CMV serostatus was the only immune exposure information available for the cohort. According to a later genetic analysis, donors in an Asian-associated ancestry cluster had fewer N-insertions in productive TCRs than the approximately 710-donor mean. Some IMGT-functional V segments, including TRBV6-2 and TRBV6-3, could not be told apart with the 87-base-pair reads, so those segments were excluded. Because HLA typing was unavailable for some donors at each locus, only the typed subset was used in association tests. According to a later analysis, TCR association rates differed among HLA loci, with DRB1 alleles showing the most associated TCRs and HLA-C alleles showing the fewest. The authors suggested that the approach could potentially be generalized to other disease states and immunological phenotypes. Several of the top co-occurrence clusters appeared to be linked to parvovirus B19, influenza, CMV and Epstein-Barr virus, according to a later analysis. In vitro tests confirmed that a few of the cytomegalovirus-associated TCR beta chains recognize cytomegalovirus antigens. At a false discovery rate of 0.05, a later analysis linked roughly 17,000 TCR beta sequences to specific HLA alleles. A group of highly shared sequence variants was considered likely to be a technical artifact of the sequencing pipeline. The study listed 164 TCR beta chains as associated with cytomegalovirus. Correlated functional status among segregating V segments might be attributable to linkage disequilibrium, but an unknown experimental factor could not be ruled out. A further reported finding was that TCR beta sequences accurately predicted the HLA-A and HLA-B alleles for most subjects in the first cohort. Sequencing depth was assumed to be roughly uniform across donors in the presence/absence analyses, though that assumption may not hold. A later analysis found that most CMV-associated TCR beta chains appeared HLA-restricted, with HLA associations seemingly driven largely by CMV exposure. The cohort was sequenced for TCR beta chains only, and without alpha or paired-chain data the features that could be detected were limited. Because counts were too low, around 18 rarely observed V segments, including chromosome 9 orphons, were left out of the earlier analysis of 587 of the donors. In a later genetic analysis, a missense DCLRE1C variant was associated with V-gene and J-gene trimming of TCR beta chains, and the association was replicated in an independent cohort. In a later analysis, HLA-associated TCR beta chains showed more clonal expansion and lower generation probabilities than non-associated chains that were equally common. Cytomegalovirus status was reported to be diagnosed by the classifier with high specificity and sensitivity in both the original and validation cohorts. Most TCR sequences were observed very rarely across donors, whereas some public TCRs were present in many individuals.

The library relied on the immunoSEQ multiplex PCR assay. For the multiplex PCR, a mixture combining 60 forward primers for TCR Vbeta segments and 13 reverse primers for TCR Jbeta segments was used. The CDR3 region of rearranged TCR beta genes was amplified from genomic DNA with a multiplex PCR assay. Amplified TCR beta libraries were sequenced as 87-base-pair reads on the Illumina HiSeq System. Per the original workflow: A later analysis counted approximately 74 million unique TCR beta chains across the 650 to 800 repertoires, and some 12 million of these chains were shared by at least two donors. Raw reads were error-corrected and collapsed into unique sequences by a nearest-neighbor algorithm in which closely related sequences were merged to remove PCR and sequencing errors. To assign V, D and J gene segments, CDR3 sequences were aligned to IMGT reference sequences. For a sequence to be retained, at least a six-nucleotide match to both a V gene segment and a J gene segment was required. A rearrangement counted as productive if the CDR3 had no stop codons and remained in frame with V and J, and every other rearrangement counted as non-productive. Following IMGT convention, CDR3 was defined as the stretch from the second conserved V-encoded cysteine up to the conserved J-encoded phenylalanine. The earlier analysis of more than 450 of the donors excluded sequences that lacked an unambiguous match to a single V gene segment. An earlier analysis of almost 600 of the donors classified V segments as functional when productive rearrangements were above 56.7% and as segregating when the standard deviation between donors was above 5%. To diagnose cytomegalovirus status from the catalog of TCR beta chain sequences, a statistical classification framework was built. In a later analysis, V and J genes were assigned by comparing TCR nucleotide sequences against IMGT/GENE-DB human TR gene sequences. Using the TCRdist pipeline, a later analysis assigned CDR3 sequences along with most-parsimonious VDJ recombination scenarios. In a later analysis, each TCR beta chain was defined by its CDR3 amino acid sequence together with its V-gene family, and reads without a unique V-gene family were excluded. As a way to deal with suspected cross-contamination and a sequencing artifact, a later analysis dropped 450 to 700 nucleotide sequences that were highly shared and had low generation probability. For each public chain, a later analysis derived a clonal expansion index from normalized ranks of inferred template counts within each repertoire. A later analysis computed generation probabilities with a VDJ recombination model fitted to out-of-frame rearrangements, and checked the results against IGoR. A later analysis scored TCR-TCR, TCR-HLA and TCR-CMV co-occurrence with hypergeometric tests, applying a repertoire-size bias correction to TCR pairs. To estimate false discovery rates, a later analysis permuted the HLA or CMV assignments 20 times. In a later analysis, co-occurring TCRs were grouped using DBSCAN, and TCRdist sequence similarity was added for clustering within HLA-allele-positive subsets. For co-occurrence clustering, repertoires with fewer than 30,000 or more than 120,000 public chains were excluded, along with a handful of repertoires with anomalous nucleotide sharing. This immuneACCESS table, as held by TCRdb, lists in-frame sequences with V and J called but not all clones. Of the missing ones, under half trace to an unresolved V gene in checked studies; the others have no known cause. The DNA gave D and trimming, while V, J and clone size come from that table. In this sample the table shows approximately 85,000 clones, approximately 80% of which occur a single time. Together, the top ten hold 20% to 25% of the sample.

The chain uses TRBV29-1 and TRBJ1-2, with a weak D call of TRBD1 (6 bases match). The sequence was collected from a woman between 50 and 59 years old in good health and CMV-seropositive. Specimen: PBMCs. The DNA sequence reads TGCAGCGTTACAGGGTCCTATGGCTACACCTTC. This translates into CSVTGSYGYTF.